This T cell receptor (beta chain) was recorded in a study of T cells after posttransplantation cyclophosphamide. Whole-study results and caveats: TRB clonality was highly associated with recipient CMV seropositivity and reactivation. Skin or GI-infiltrating T cells shared few TRB sequences with blood. Donor CD8+ memory clones often dominated recipient blood repertoires at later times.

Treatment was busulfan-fludarabine conditioning, a marrow graft, and cyclophosphamide on days +3 and +4. In the case of this clone: Its specificity is unknown.

Assay: immunoSEQ multiplex PCR; the TCRdb copy retains only in-frame clones and omits some. The profile covers around 10,000 clones, with over 80% appearing a single time and over 15% taken by the ten largest. Germline V gene lookup returns CDR1 SGDLS and CDR2 YYNGEE. The CDR3 is made up of 14 amino acids. Trimming took 2 bases from V and 0 from J, leaving 8 bases between them. The rearrangement uses TRBV9 and TRBJ1-1; a weak D match, TRBD1 (5 bases). The clonotype originates from a female patient between 50 and 59 years old who received an allogeneic stem cell transplant from a related donor, was CMV-positive, and had no GVHD. Some T cells could come from the graft donor. The sample here was PBMCs, taken around 2,000 days after allogeneic stem cell transplant with posttransplant cyclophosphamide. The DNA of the CDR3 is TGTGCCAGCAGCGTGGGGGGGGTGAACACTGAAGCTTTCTTT. This encodes CASSVGGVNTEAFF.